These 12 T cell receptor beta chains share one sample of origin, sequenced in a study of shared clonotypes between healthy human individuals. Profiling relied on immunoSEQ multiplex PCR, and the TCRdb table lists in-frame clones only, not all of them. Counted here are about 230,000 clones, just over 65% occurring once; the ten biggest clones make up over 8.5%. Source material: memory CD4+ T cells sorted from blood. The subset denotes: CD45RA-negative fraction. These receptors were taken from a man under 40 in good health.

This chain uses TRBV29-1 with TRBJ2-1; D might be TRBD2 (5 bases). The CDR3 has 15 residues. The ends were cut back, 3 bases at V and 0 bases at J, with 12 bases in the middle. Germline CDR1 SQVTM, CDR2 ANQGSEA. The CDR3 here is CSVESPSGSYNEQFF. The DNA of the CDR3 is TGCAGCGTTGAGTCCCCCAGCGGCTCCTACAATGAGCAGTTCTTC.

Written as DNA, the CDR3 is TGTGCCAGCAGTTCGTATGTGAGGGAGACCCAGTACTTC. It yields the protein CASSSYVRETQYF. The rearrangement links TRBV28 to TRBJ2-5; D remains unclear. Germline V gene data show CDR1 as MDHEN and CDR2 as SYDVKM. With 4 bases removed from V and 5 bases from J, the gap between germline ends came to 11 bases. This CDR3 spans 13 amino acids.

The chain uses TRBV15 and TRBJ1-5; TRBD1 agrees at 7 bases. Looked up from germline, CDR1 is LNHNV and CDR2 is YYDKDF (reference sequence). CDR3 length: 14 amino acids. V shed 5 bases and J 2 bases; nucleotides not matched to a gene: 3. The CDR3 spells CATSPQGGNQPQHF. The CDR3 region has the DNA TGTGCCACCAGCCCCCAGGGGGGCAATCAGCCCCAGCATTTT.

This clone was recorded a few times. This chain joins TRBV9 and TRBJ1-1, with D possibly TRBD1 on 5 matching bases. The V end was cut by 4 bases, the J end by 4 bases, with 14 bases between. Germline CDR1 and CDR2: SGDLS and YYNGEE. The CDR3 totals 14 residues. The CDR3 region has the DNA TGTGCCAGCAGCCCTCAAGCAGGGCCCACTGAAGCTTTCTTT. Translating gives CASSPQAGPTEAFF.

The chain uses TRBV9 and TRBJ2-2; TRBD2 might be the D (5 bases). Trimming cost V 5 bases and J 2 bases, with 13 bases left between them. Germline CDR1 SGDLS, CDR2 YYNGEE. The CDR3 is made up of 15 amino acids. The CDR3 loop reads CASSILDRNTGELFF. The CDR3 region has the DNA TGTGCCAGCAGTATACTAGATAGAAACACCGGGGAGCTGTTTTTT. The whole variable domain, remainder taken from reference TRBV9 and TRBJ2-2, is DSGVTQTPKHLITATGQRVTLRCSPRSGDLSVYWYQQSLDQGLQFLIQYYNGEERAKGNILERFSAQQFPDLHSELNLSSLELGDSALYFCASSILDRNTGELFFGEGSRLTVL.

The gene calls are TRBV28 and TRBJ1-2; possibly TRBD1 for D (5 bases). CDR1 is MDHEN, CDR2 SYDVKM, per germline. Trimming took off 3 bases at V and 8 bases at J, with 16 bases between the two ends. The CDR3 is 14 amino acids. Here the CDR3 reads CASSFPGTEPGYTF. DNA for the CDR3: TGTGCCAGCAGTTTTCCGGGGACGGAACCGGGCTACACCTTC.

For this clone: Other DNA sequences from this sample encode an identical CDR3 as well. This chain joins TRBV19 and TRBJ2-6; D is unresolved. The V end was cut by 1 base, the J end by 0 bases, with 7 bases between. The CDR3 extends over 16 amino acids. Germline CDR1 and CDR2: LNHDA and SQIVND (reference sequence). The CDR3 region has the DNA TGTGCCAGTAGTATAGTGCCGGGCTCTGGGGCCAACGTCCTGACTTTC. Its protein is CASSIVPGSGANVLTF.

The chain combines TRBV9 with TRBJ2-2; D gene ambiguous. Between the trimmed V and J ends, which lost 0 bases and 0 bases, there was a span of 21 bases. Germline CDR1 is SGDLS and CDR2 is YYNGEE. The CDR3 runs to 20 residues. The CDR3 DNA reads TGTGCCAGCAGCGTAGATGGGGTTTGGGCGGCCTTAGCGAACACCGGGGAGCTGTTTTTT. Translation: CASSVDGVWAALANTGELFF.

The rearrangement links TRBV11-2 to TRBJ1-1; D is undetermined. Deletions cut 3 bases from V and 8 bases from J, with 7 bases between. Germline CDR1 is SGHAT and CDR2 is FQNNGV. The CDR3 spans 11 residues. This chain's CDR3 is CASSLTREAFF. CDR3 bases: TGTGCCAGCAGCTTGACAAGGGAAGCTTTCTTT.

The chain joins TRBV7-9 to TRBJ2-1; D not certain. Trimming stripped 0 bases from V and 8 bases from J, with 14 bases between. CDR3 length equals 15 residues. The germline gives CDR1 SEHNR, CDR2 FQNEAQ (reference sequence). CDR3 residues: CASSLAFGSPDEQFF. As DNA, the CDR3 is TGTGCCAGCAGCTTAGCCTTTGGGTCCCCGGATGAGCAGTTCTTC.

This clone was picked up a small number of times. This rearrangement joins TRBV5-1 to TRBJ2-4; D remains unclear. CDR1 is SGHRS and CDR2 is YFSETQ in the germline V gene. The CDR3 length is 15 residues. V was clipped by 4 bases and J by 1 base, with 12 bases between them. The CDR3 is CASSRPDGAKNIQYF. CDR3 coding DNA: TGCGCCAGCAGCAGGCCGGACGGGGCCAAAAACATTCAGTACTTC.

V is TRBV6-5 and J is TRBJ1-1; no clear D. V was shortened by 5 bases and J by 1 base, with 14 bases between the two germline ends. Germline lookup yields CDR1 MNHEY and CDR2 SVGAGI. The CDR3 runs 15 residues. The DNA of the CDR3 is TGTGCCAGCAGTAGCGGGGTTTCAAGGAACACTGAAGCTTTCTTT. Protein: CASSSGVSRNTEAFF.